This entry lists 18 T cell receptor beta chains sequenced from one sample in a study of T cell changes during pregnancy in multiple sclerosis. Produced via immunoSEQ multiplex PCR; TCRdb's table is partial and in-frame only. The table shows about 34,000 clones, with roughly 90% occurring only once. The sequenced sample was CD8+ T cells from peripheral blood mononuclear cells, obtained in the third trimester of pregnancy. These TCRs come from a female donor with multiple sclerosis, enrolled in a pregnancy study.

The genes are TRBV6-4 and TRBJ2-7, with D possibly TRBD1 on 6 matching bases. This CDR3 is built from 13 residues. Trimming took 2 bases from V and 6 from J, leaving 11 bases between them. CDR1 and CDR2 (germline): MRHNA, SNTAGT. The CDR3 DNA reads TGTGCCAGCAGTGACCAAATACAGGGCGAGCAGTACTTC. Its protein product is CASSDQIQGEQYF.

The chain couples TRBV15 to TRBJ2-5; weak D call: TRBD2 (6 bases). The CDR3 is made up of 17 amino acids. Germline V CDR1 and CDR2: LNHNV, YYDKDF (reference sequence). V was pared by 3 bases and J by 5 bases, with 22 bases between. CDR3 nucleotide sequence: TGTGCCACCAGCAGTAGGGGCTCTCAGCGGGCCGGGGAGACCCAGTACTTC. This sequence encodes CATSSRGSQRAGETQYF.

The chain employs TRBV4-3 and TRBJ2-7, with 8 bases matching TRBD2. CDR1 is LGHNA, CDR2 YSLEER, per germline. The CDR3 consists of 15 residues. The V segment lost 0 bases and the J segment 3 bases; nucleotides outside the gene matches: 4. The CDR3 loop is CASSQDRGLGYEQYF. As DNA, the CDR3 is TGCGCCAGCAGCCAAGACAGGGGACTAGGCTACGAGCAGTACTTC.

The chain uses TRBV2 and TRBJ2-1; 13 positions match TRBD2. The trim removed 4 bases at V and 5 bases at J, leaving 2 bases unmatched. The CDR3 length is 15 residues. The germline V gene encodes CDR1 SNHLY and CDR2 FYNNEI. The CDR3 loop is CASSGLAGGDNEQFF. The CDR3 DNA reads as TGTGCCAGCAGTGGACTAGCGGGGGGAGACAATGAGCAGTTCTTC.

In DNA form, the CDR3 reads TGTGCCAGCAGTTTGACAGGGGGGGGCAATGAGCAGTTCTTC. This encodes CASSLTGGGNEQFF. The chain combines TRBV27 with TRBJ2-1, with TRBD1 identical over 9 bases. The CDR3 spans 14 residues. Per the germline V gene, CDR1 is MNHEY and CDR2 is SMNVEV (reference sequence). V shed 3 bases and J 6 bases; nucleotides not matched to a gene: 3.

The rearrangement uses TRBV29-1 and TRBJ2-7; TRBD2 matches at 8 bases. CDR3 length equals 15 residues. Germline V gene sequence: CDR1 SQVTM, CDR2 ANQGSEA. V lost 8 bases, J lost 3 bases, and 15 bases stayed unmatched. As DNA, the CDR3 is TGCAGCTCGAGCGGGGGCGCGGGACCCCTCTACGAGCAGTACTTC. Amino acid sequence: CSSSGGAGPLYEQYF.

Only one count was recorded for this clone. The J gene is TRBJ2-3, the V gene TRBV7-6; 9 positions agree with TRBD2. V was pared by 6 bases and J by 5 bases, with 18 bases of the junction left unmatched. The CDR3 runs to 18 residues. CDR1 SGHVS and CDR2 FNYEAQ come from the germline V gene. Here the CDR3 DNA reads TGTGCCAGCAGGGCCGGGACTAGCTTTCAAATGGTGGTAGATACGCAGTATTTT. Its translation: CASRAGTSFQMVVDTQYF.

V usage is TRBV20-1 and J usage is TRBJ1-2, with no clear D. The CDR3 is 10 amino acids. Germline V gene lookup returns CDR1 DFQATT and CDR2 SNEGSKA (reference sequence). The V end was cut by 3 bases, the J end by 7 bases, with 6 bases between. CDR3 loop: CSASSGGYTF. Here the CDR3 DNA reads TGCAGTGCTAGTTCAGGTGGCTACACCTTC.

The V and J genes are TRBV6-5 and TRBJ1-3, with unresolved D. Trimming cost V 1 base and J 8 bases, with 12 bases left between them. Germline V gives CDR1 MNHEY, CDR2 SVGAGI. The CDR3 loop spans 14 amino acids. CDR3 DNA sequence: TGTGCCAGCAGTTACTTTCCGCTCCGGGACACCATATATTTT. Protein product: CASSYFPLRDTIYF.

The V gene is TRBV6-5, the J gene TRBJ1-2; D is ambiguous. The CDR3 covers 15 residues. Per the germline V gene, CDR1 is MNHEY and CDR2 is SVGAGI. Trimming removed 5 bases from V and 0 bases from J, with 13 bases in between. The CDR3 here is CASSPRGTSNYGYTF. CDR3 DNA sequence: TGTGCCAGCAGTCCGCGCGGAACCTCTAACTATGGCTACACCTTC.

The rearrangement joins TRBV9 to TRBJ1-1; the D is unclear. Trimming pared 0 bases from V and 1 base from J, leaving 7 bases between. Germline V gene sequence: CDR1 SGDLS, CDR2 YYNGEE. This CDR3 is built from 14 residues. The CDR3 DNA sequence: TGTGCCAGCAGCGTAGCGCGACAGAACACTGAAGCTTTCTTT. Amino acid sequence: CASSVARQNTEAFF.

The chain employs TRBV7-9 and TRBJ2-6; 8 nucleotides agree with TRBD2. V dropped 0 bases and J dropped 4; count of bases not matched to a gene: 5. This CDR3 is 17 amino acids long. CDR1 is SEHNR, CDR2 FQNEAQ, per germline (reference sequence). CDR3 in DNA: TGTGCCAGCAGCTTAGCGCGGGGGGCGCGAGGGGCCAACGTCCTGACTTTC. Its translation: CASSLARGARGANVLTF. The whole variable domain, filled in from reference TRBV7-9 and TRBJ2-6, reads DTGVSQNPRHKITKRGQNVTFRCDPISEHNRLYWYRQTLGQGPEFLTYFQNEAQLEKSRLLSDRFSAERPKGSFSTLEIQRTEQGDSAMYLCASSLARGARGANVLTFGAGSRLTVL.

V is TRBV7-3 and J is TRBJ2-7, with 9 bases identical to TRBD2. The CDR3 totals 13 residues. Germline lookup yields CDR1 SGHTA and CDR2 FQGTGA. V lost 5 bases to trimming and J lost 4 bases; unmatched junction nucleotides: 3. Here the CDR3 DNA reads TGTGCCAGCAGCCCTACTAGCGGGTACGAGCAGTACTTC. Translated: CASSPTSGYEQYF.

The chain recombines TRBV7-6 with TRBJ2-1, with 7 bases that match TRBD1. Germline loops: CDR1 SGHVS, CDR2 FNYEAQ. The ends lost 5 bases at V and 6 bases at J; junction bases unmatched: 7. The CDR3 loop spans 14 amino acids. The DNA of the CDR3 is TGTGCCAGCAGCCCCCCCGCAGGGGGCAATGAGCAGTTCTTC. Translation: CASSPPAGGNEQFF.

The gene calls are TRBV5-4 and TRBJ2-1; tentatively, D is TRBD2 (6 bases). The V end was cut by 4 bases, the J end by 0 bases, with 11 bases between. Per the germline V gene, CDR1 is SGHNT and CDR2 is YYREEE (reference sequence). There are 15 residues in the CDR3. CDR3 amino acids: CASSPGTFSYNEQFF. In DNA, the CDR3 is TGTGCCAGCAGCCCAGGGACTTTCTCCTACAATGAGCAGTTCTTC.

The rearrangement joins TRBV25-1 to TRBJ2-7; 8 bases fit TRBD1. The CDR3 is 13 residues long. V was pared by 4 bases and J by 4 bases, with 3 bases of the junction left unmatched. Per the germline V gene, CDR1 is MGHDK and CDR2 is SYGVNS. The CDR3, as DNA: TGTGCCAGCAGTGGGGACAGGAGGTACGAGCAGTACTTC. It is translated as CASSGDRRYEQYF.

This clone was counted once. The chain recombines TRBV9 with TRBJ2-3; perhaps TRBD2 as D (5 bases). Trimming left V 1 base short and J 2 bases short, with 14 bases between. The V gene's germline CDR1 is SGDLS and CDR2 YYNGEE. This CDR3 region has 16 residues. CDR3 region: CASSVSGGQNTDTQYF. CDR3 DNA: TGTGCCAGCAGCGTATCGGGCGGGCAAAACACAGATACGCAGTATTTT. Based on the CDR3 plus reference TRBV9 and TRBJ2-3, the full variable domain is DSGVTQTPKHLITATGQRVTLRCSPRSGDLSVYWYQQSLDQGLQFLIQYYNGEERAKGNILERFSAQQFPDLHSELNLSSLELGDSALYFCASSVSGGQNTDTQYFGPGTRLTVL.

CDR3 sequence: CASSHSGGAYTGELFF. The CDR3 coding sequence is TGTGCCAGCAGCCATAGTGGGGGGGCTTACACCGGGGAGCTGTTTTTT. This rearrangement joins TRBV9 to TRBJ2-2; D perhaps matches TRBD2 (7 bases). V dropped 4 bases and J dropped 3 bases, with 16 bases sitting between them. CDR1 is SGDLS and CDR2 is YYNGEE in the germline V gene. The CDR3 loop spans 16 amino acids. The variable domain in full, completed from reference TRBV9 and TRBJ2-2, reads DSGVTQTPKHLITATGQRVTLRCSPRSGDLSVYWYQQSLDQGLQFLIQYYNGEERAKGNILERFSAQQFPDLHSELNLSSLELGDSALYFCASSHSGGAYTGELFFGEGSRLTVL.